This TCR beta chain was documented in a study of T-cell reconstitution after alpha-beta-depleted transplantation in children. This clonotype was counted ten times or more. During its preparation, the TCRbeta library received unique molecular identifiers. TCRdb re-derived calls from the PCR reads in MiXCR, one entry per CDR3 protein. Of 440,000 or so distinct CDR3 sequences in the sample, under 13% were seen once. V lost 1 base and J 9 bases, leaving 13 bases between the germline ends. The germline V gene has CDR1 MGHDK and CDR2 SYGVNS. The CDR3 totals 14 residues. The sequencing here drew on PBMCs from the stem cell graft donor, taken from the stem cell graft. The clonotype comes from a human donor who donated a stem cell graft to a child with acute myeloid leukemia. The chain recombines TRBV25-1 with TRBJ2-1, with TRBD2 as a possible D gene (5 bases). CDR3: CASSESRASIEQFF. The CDR3, as DNA: TGTGCCAGCAGTGAATCGCGGGCTAGCATTGAGCAGTTCTTC.